The 28 T cell receptor beta chains in this list originate from one sample, sequenced in a study of identical twins. TCRdb called the 5' RACE reads again in MiXCR, with one record for every CDR3 protein. The sample includes 400,000 to 550,000 distinct CDR3 sequences, 22% of them seen just once. These data were likewise used in another study, on T cells expressing NK-cell markers.

Sample: CD4+ T cells sorted from blood. The receptors here all came from a woman in her late teens or twenties in good health.

V and J are TRBV9 and TRBJ2-1; D not certain. The CDR3 runs to 13 residues. V dropped 1 base and J dropped 10 bases, with 12 bases sitting between them. In germline, CDR1 is SGDLS, CDR2 YYNGEE. CDR3 sequence reads: CASSVIPSAEQFF. The DNA for the CDR3 is TGTGCCAGCAGCGTAATCCCCAGCGCGGAGCAGTTCTTC.

This clonotype came up a few times. The chain recombines TRBV20-1 with TRBJ2-7; 8 bases align to TRBD1. Looked up from germline, CDR1 is DFQATT and CDR2 is SNEGSKA (reference sequence). There are 15 residues in the CDR3. Trimming cost V 0 bases and J 5 bases; bases outside gene matches: 9. CDR3 sequence (DNA): TGCAGTGCTAGAGACGGAGACAGGGGCATCAACGAGCAGTACTTC. This gives the protein CSARDGDRGINEQYF.

V usage is TRBV15 and J usage is TRBJ1-3; D unresolved. The V end was cut by 0 bases, the J end by 0 bases, with 9 bases between. The CDR3 runs to 16 residues. CDR1 and CDR2 from the germline V gene are LNHNV and YYDKDF (reference sequence). Written as DNA, the CDR3 is TGTGCCACCAGCAGAGAATTCGGTTCCTCTGGAAACACCATATATTTT. As protein: CATSREFGSSGNTIYF. The variable domain in full, completed from reference TRBV15 and TRBJ1-3, reads DAMVIQNPRYQVTQFGKPVTLSCSQTLNHNVMYWYQQKSSQAPKLLFHYYDKDFNNEADTPDNFQSRRPNTSFCFLDIRSPGLGDTAMYLCATSREFGSSGNTIYFGEGSWLTVV.

This clonotype was recorded a few times. This sequence joins TRBV7-2 and TRBJ2-5; unclear D gene. V dropped 5 bases and J dropped 1 base, with 11 bases sitting between them. In germline, CDR1 is SGHTA, CDR2 FQGNSA. CDR3 size: 14 residues. CDR3 in amino acids: CASSPFVIQETQYF. The CDR3 nucleotides read TGTGCCAGCAGCCCTTTTGTCATCCAAGAGACCCAGTACTTC.

V is TRBV28 and J is TRBJ2-7; 9 nucleotides match TRBD1. In germline, CDR1 is MDHEN, CDR2 SYDVKM. V lost 1 base, J lost 3 bases, and 10 bases stayed unmatched. This CDR3 has 17 amino acids. The CDR3 DNA reads TGTGCCAGCAGTTTATTTGTGACAGGGGGAAGGCGCTACGAGCAGTACTTC. As protein: CASSLFVTGGRRYEQYF.

This clonotype was detected a few times. This chain joins TRBV20-1 and TRBJ2-1, with unresolved D. The CDR3 totals 15 residues. Germline V gene data show CDR1 as DFQATT and CDR2 as SNEGSKA (reference sequence). Trimming pared 6 bases from V and 4 bases from J, leaving 19 bases between. The CDR3 nucleotides read TGCAGTGCAGTGAAGACGAAACACCAATACAATGAGCAGTTCTTC. Protein: CSAVKTKHQYNEQFF.

This clonotype was seen a few times. The chain carries TRBV12-3 or TRBV12-4 and TRBJ2-7; 15 positions agree with TRBD2. With 5 bases clipped from V and 5 bases from J, the junction kept 1 base outside the gene matches. The CDR3 is 14 residues long. CDR3 DNA sequence: TGTGCCAGCAGTCGGACTAGCGGGAGGGACGAGCAGTACTTC. This gives the protein CASSRTSGRDEQYF.

This clonotype was recorded a few times. The chain links TRBV7-2 to TRBJ2-1; 7 positions match TRBD2. The V gene end was trimmed by 2 bases and the J gene end by 10 bases; junction bases not matched to a gene: 5. The CDR3 is 13 amino acids. CDR1 and CDR2 (germline): SGHTA, FQGNSA. The CDR3 nucleotides are TGTGCCAGCAGCTTAATCAGCGGGACCGAGCAGTTCTTC. Translating gives CASSLISGTEQFF.

There are many counts of this clonotype. V usage is TRBV5-1 and J usage is TRBJ2-7; possibly TRBD2 for D (5 bases). Germline V lookup: CDR1 SGHRS, CDR2 YFSETQ. The V and J ends lost 2 bases and 2 bases respectively, with 8 bases between them. The CDR3 runs to 13 residues. The CDR3 coding sequence is TGCGCCAGCAGCTTCGAGGGAGCCTACGAGCAGTACTTC. This sequence encodes CASSFEGAYEQYF.

This clonotype showed up just a few times. The chain has TRBV3-1 and TRBJ1-2; no clear D. V was cut by 0 bases and J by 7 bases, with 6 bases left in between. The CDR3 consists of 12 residues. Looked up from germline, CDR1 is LGHDT and CDR2 is YNNKEL (reference sequence). In DNA form, the CDR3 reads TGTGCCAGCAGCCAAGATTGGGCTGGCTACACCTTC. Protein product: CASSQDWAGYTF.

The rearrangement uses TRBV7-9 and TRBJ2-1; 9 bases fit TRBD1. Germline V gives CDR1 SEHNR, CDR2 FQNEAQ (reference sequence). The V segment lost 5 bases and the J segment 9 bases; nucleotides outside the gene matches: 5. The CDR3 consists of 13 residues. CDR3 in DNA: TGTGCCAGCAGCGGGCGGACAGGGGCTGAGCAGTTCTTC. Encoded protein: CASSGRTGAEQFF. Variable domain in full (rest from reference TRBV7-9 and TRBJ2-1): DTGVSQNPRHKITKRGQNVTFRCDPISEHNRLYWYRQTLGQGPEFLTYFQNEAQLEKSRLLSDRFSAERPKGSFSTLEIQRTEQGDSAMYLCASSGRTGAEQFFGPGTRLTVL.

The chain uses TRBV29-1 and TRBJ1-4, with D unresolved. The V gene's germline CDR1 is SQVTM and CDR2 ANQGSEA. V was pared by 4 bases and J by 8 bases, with 17 bases between. The CDR3 is 14 residues long. The CDR3 loop is CSVGVVGFREKLFF. The CDR3 bases are TGCAGCGTTGGCGTCGTCGGGTTTAGGGAAAAACTGTTTTTT.

The table lists this clonotype with a few counts. V gene TRBV9 combines with J gene TRBJ2-1, with 9 bases fitting TRBD2. This CDR3 contains 15 residues. J lost 5 bases, V lost 4 bases, and 7 bases had no gene match. Germline CDR1 reads SGDLS; CDR2 reads YYNGEE. CDR3 amino acids: CASSRLAGTNNEQFF. The CDR3 DNA sequence: TGTGCCAGCAGCAGGCTAGCGGGGACTAACAATGAGCAGTTCTTC.

This clonotype was recorded at least ten times. The chain couples TRBV3-1 to TRBJ2-7; D is tentatively TRBD1 or TRBD2 (5 bases each). This CDR3 has 14 amino acids. CDR1 and CDR2 from the germline V gene are LGHDT and YNNKEL (reference sequence). Between the trimmed V and J ends, which lost 0 bases and 7 bases, there was a span of 13 bases. The DNA for the CDR3 is TGTGCCAGCAGCCAAGAGGGGGAGCTTGGTGAGCAGTACTTC. It codes for CASSQEGELGEQYF.

The table lists this clonotype with many counts. The V gene is TRBV12-3 or TRBV12-4, the J gene TRBJ1-5; TRBD1 might be the D (6 bases). The CDR3 consists of 15 residues. V lost 6 bases and J lost 4, with 16 bases in between. The CDR3 here is CASSPQQGLNQPQHF. Written as DNA, the CDR3 is TGTGCCAGCAGCCCTCAACAGGGCTTGAATCAGCCCCAGCATTTT.

This clonotype showed up just a few times. V is TRBV5-5 and J is TRBJ1-1, with TRBD1 as a possible D gene (5 bases). This CDR3 comprises 13 residues. Germline-derived CDR1 and CDR2 are SGHKS and YYEKEE (reference sequence). Trimming removed 4 bases from V and 7 bases from J, with 14 bases in between. CDR3 in amino acids: CASSSQGTGEAFF. Written as DNA, the CDR3 is TGTGCCAGCAGCAGCCAGGGAACGGGTGAAGCTTTCTTT.

The rearrangement joins TRBV7-9 to TRBJ2-3, with 9 bases lining up with TRBD2. J gave up 5 bases and V 9 bases, and 12 bases lay outside the gene matches. In germline, CDR1 is SEHNR, CDR2 FQNEAQ (reference sequence). There are 15 residues in the CDR3. CDR3 region: CASPPLAGGQDTQYF. The CDR3 DNA reads TGTGCCAGTCCGCCTCTGGCGGGAGGGCAAGATACGCAGTATTTT.

This clonotype has only one observation. The genes are TRBV18 and TRBJ2-5; D is perhaps TRBD2 (6 bases). The germline V gene encodes CDR1 KGHSH and CDR2 LQKENI. There are 15 residues in the CDR3. Trimming removed 6 bases from V and 3 bases from J, with 17 bases in between. CDR3 in DNA: TGTGCCAGCTCCCTCAGACCGGGACTTGAAGAGACCCAGTACTTC. Translated, it gives CASSLRPGLEETQYF. Filled out from reference TRBV18 and TRBJ2-5, the complete variable domain reads NAGVMQNPRHLVRRRGQEARLRCSPMKGHSHVYWYRQLPEEGLKFMVYLQKENIIDESGMPKERFSAEFPKEGPSILRIQQVVRGDSAAYFCASSLRPGLEETQYFGPGTRLLVL.

This chain links TRBV2 with TRBJ2-7, with 7 positions matching TRBD2. CDR1 is SNHLY and CDR2 is FYNNEI in the germline V gene. V lost 3 bases to trimming and J lost 4 bases; unmatched junction nucleotides: 3. This CDR3 has 13 residues. Here the CDR3 reads CASSEWREYEQYF. The CDR3 coding sequence is TGTGCCAGCAGTGAGTGGCGGGAGTACGAGCAGTACTTC.

The CDR3 DNA reads TGTGCCAGTATGGGACAGGGGGACTACGAGCAGTACTTC. Translating it yields CASMGQGDYEQYF. The V call is TRBV6-2 or TRBV6-3, the J call TRBJ2-7; 11 positions agree with TRBD1. Per germline, CDR1 MNHEY and CDR2 SVGEGT. V was pared by 9 bases and J by 3 bases, with 4 bases of the junction left unmatched. The CDR3 spans 13 residues.

This clonotype occurred once. This sequence joins TRBV7-2 and TRBJ1-3; D is perhaps TRBD1 (5 bases). Between the trimmed V and J ends, which lost 1 base and 4 bases, there was a span of 11 bases. The V gene's germline CDR1 is SGHTA and CDR2 FQGNSA. The CDR3 runs to 15 residues. CDR3 residues: CASSLGGGGGNTIYF. The DNA for the CDR3 is TGTGCCAGCAGCTTAGGCGGGGGAGGCGGAAACACCATATATTTT.

V and J are TRBV20-1 and TRBJ2-3; TRBD2 matches at 8 bases. Germline trimming cut 1 base from V and 0 bases from J; bases unmatched to any gene: 9. This CDR3 has 17 amino acids. CDR1 and CDR2 from the germline V gene are DFQATT and SNEGSKA (reference sequence). This chain's CDR3 is CSARVAGGRISTDTQYF. The CDR3 DNA reads as TGCAGTGCTAGAGTGGCGGGAGGCCGCATTAGCACAGATACGCAGTATTTT.

The V and J genes are TRBV7-2 and TRBJ2-3, with 10 bases identical to TRBD2. The trim removed 8 bases at V and 4 bases at J, leaving 12 bases unmatched. The V gene's germline CDR1 is SGHTA and CDR2 FQGNSA. The CDR3 is 16 residues long. The CDR3 sequence: CASLRGLAGVSDTQYF. The DNA for the CDR3 is TGTGCCAGCTTACGCGGGCTAGCGGGAGTCTCAGATACGCAGTATTTT.

This clonotype was recorded a few times. This chain joins TRBV12-3 or TRBV12-4 and TRBJ1-2; 7 bases align to TRBD1. The CDR3 extends over 13 amino acids. V shed 3 bases and J 5 bases; nucleotides not matched to a gene: 3. CDR3 coding DNA: TGTGCCAGCAGTTTCGTACAGGGGTATGGCTACACCTTC. Translation: CASSFVQGYGYTF.

This clonotype was counted at least ten times. The chain has TRBV20-1 and TRBJ2-3; D possibly corresponds to TRBD2 (6 bases). The CDR3 runs 12 residues. Per germline, CDR1 DFQATT and CDR2 SNEGSKA (reference sequence). The V and J ends lost 6 bases and 4 bases respectively, with 11 bases between them. The CDR3 coding sequence is TGCAGTGCAAAATGGGGGGCAGATACGCAGTATTTT. This codes for CSAKWGADTQYF.

The V call is TRBV10-3, the J call TRBJ1-2; TRBD1 agrees at 8 bases. The V gene end was trimmed by 4 bases and the J gene end by 7 bases; junction bases not matched to a gene: 5. The length of the CDR3 is 13 residues. CDR1 is ENHRY and CDR2 is SYGVKD in the germline V gene. CDR3 coding DNA: TGTGCCATCAGTGCCCTGGACAGGGTTGGCTACACCTTC. Translation gives CAISALDRVGYTF.

This clonotype has more than one count but fewer than ten. This chain links TRBV7-3 with TRBJ2-7; D gene uncertain. Per germline, CDR1 SGHTA and CDR2 FQGTGA. Trimming left V 5 bases short and J 3 bases short, with 11 bases between. CDR3 length equals 13 residues. CDR3 in amino acids: CASSPLPLYEQYF. CDR3 coding DNA: TGTGCCAGCAGCCCACTCCCCCTCTACGAGCAGTACTTC.

This clonotype turned up a few times. The V and J genes are TRBV5-6 and TRBJ2-5; D possibly corresponds to TRBD2 (6 bases). V was cut by 7 bases and J by 1 base, with 17 bases left in between. Germline V gene lookup returns CDR1 SGHDT and CDR2 YYEEEE. The CDR3 runs 15 residues. CDR3 in amino acids: CASVGTPGAQETQYF. CDR3 coding DNA: TGTGCCAGCGTCGGGACTCCTGGAGCCCAAGAGACCCAGTACTTC.